A single T cell receptor (beta chain) is shown here with its context. This clone is a singleton in its sample. Its cognate antigen has yet to be identified. Base-call qualities are not available, and no considerably larger clone is one nucleotide away. Library prep was done by the immunoSEQ multiplex PCR assay. For the multiplex PCR, a mixture combining 60 forward primers for TCR Vbeta segments and 13 reverse primers for TCR Jbeta segments was used. The CDR3 region of rearranged TCR beta genes was amplified from genomic DNA by a multiplex PCR assay. The amplified TCR beta libraries were sequenced on the Illumina HiSeq System as 87-base-pair reads. Concerning the study's data processing: Across the roughly 640 repertoires, a later analysis counted approximately 75 million unique TCR beta chains, around 11 million of which were shared by at least two donors. Raw reads were error-corrected and collapsed into unique sequences by a nearest-neighbor algorithm in which closely related sequences were merged to remove PCR and sequencing errors. V, D and J gene segments were assigned by aligning CDR3 sequences to IMGT reference sequences. For a sequence to be retained, a match of at least six nucleotides to both a V gene segment and a J gene segment was required. Rearrangements were called productive when the CDR3 lacked stop codons and stayed in frame with V and J; all others were non-productive. Following IMGT convention, CDR3 was defined as the stretch from the second conserved V-encoded cysteine to the conserved J-encoded phenylalanine. The earlier analysis of about 500 of the donors excluded sequences that lacked an unambiguous match to a single V gene segment. In an earlier analysis of about 590 of the donors, a V segment was called functional when productive rearrangements were above 56.7%, and segregating when the standard deviation between donors exceeded 5%. A statistical classification framework was built to diagnose cytomegalovirus status from the catalog of TCR beta chain sequences. A later analysis assigned V and J genes by comparing TCR nucleotide sequences with IMGT/GENE-DB human TR gene sequences. In a later analysis, CDR3 sequences and most-parsimonious VDJ recombination scenarios were assigned using the TCRdist pipeline. A later analysis defined each TCR beta chain by its CDR3 amino acid sequence plus V-gene family, and excluded reads lacking a unique V-gene family. To address suspected cross-contamination and a sequencing artifact, a later analysis removed 592 highly shared, low-generation-probability nucleotide sequences. For each public chain, a later analysis derived a clonal expansion index from normalized ranks of inferred template counts within each repertoire. In a later analysis, generation probabilities were computed using a VDJ recombination model fitted to out-of-frame rearrangements, and the results were checked against IGoR. Hypergeometric tests were used in a later analysis to score TCR-TCR, TCR-HLA and TCR-CMV co-occurrence, with a repertoire-size bias correction applied to the TCR pairs. A later analysis estimated false discovery rates by permuting HLA or CMV assignments 20 times. A later analysis grouped co-occurring TCRs with DBSCAN, adding TCRdist sequence similarity when clustering within HLA-allele-positive subsets. For co-occurrence clustering, repertoires with fewer than 30,000 or more than 120,000 public chains were excluded, along with four to six repertoires with anomalous nucleotide sharing. TCRdb provides this immuneACCESS table in a form limited to in-frame rearrangements. Some clones are lacking; in checked studies, under half of them reflect an unresolved V gene, and why the rest are absent is not known. D and trimming come from the DNA, and the V and J calls and clone size come from that table. The sample table records tens of thousands of clones; 70% to 80% of these occur just once. The biggest ten clones account for 2.7% of the sample.

This sample is part of a study of cytomegalovirus exposure and HLA in healthy donors (dated by TCRdb to about 2017). The study in broad terms: An earlier analysis of roughly 610 of the donors reported 250 to 350 Gb of sequence data and 100 million to 120 million unique TCR beta sequences obtained from about 180 million T cells. Roughly 300 gigabases of sequencing data and approximately 85 million unique TCR sequences were included in an early release covering 500 to 750 HLA-typed donors. Of the roughly 400 genotyped donors, approximately 82% fell in the genetic ancestry cluster associated with self-reported Caucasian donors. The study aimed to test whether cataloging public T cell receptors could reveal signatures of past pathogen exposure. The T cell repertoires of about 700 subjects were profiled by immunosequencing and related to cytomegalovirus serostatus. In addition to the first cohort of approximately 670 subjects, a separate validation cohort of around 110 different subjects was used. To predict cytomegalovirus infection status, the study brought together high-throughput TCR immunosequencing, statistical association of individual TCRs with disease status, and machine learning. To study patterns of TCR occurrence, a later analysis re-analyzed previously published TCR beta repertoires from hundreds of donors and added high-resolution HLA genotyping. In the later analysis, no new phenotypic data were used to find candidate immune exposures; instead, reliance was placed on TCR beta sequences and their occurrence across donors. In an earlier analysis of roughly 540 of the donors, high-throughput TCR beta sequencing was used to judge whether each TCR beta V gene segment behaved as functional or pseudogenic. Donor age, sex, ethnicity and CMV serostatus were compiled together with the repertoire data. A later genetic analysis used genome-wide SNP genotypes for about 60% of the roughly 700 donors, treating that subset as a discovery cohort. Every repertoire in the discovery cohort had been generated on one and the same sequencing platform. Both class I and class II loci were covered by HLA typing, at four-digit resolution. The number of donors typed differed by locus, with roughly 620-630 for A, B, C, DRB1 and DQB1, 522 for DQA1, under 610 for DPA1, and around 430 for DPB1. Roughly 5 DR-DQ haplotypes were treated as single units for association and clustering because of strong linkage in the cohort. Across about 380 genotyped donors of the cohort, an average of 235,054 unique TCR beta nucleotide sequences per donor were sequenced, and roughly 17% of those sequences were non-productive. Results the study describes overall, beyond this receptor: Most TCR sequences were seen in very few donors, while some public TCRs were found in many individuals. Some IMGT-functional V segments, including TRBV6-2 and TRBV6-3, could not be distinguished by the 87-base-pair reads and were therefore excluded. In a later analysis, HLA-associated TCR beta chains showed more clonal expansion and lower generation probabilities than non-associated chains that were equally common. Three of the identified cytomegalovirus-associated TCR beta chains were confirmed in vitro to be specific for cytomegalovirus antigens. The classifier was reported to diagnose cytomegalovirus status with high specificity and sensitivity in both the original cohort and the validation cohort. A cluster of highly shared sequence variants was judged likely to be a technical artifact of the sequencing pipeline. A further reported finding was that TCR beta sequences accurately predicted the HLA-A and HLA-B alleles for most subjects in the first cohort. According to a later analysis, parvovirus B19, influenza, CMV and Epstein-Barr virus appeared linked to several top co-occurrence clusters. According to a later analysis, most CMV-associated TCR beta chains appeared to be HLA-restricted, and the HLA associations seemed to be driven largely by CMV exposure. This cohort had only TCR beta chains sequenced, and the lack of alpha or paired-chain data limited which features could be detected. Because counts were too low, about 18 rarely observed V segments, including chromosome 9 orphons, were left out of the earlier analysis of a few hundred of the donors. Presence/absence analyses assumed roughly uniform sequencing depth across donors, an assumption that may not hold. In a later analysis, the rate of TCR association differed among HLA loci, with DRB1 alleles having the most associated TCRs and HLA-C alleles having the fewest. For the cohort, immune exposure information was limited to CMV serostatus. The authors suggested that the approach could potentially be extended to other disease states and immunological phenotypes. In a later analysis, 15,000 to 20,000 TCR beta sequences were associated with specific HLA alleles at a false discovery rate of 0.05. In an earlier analysis of 587 of the donors, most TCR beta V segments appeared in productive rearrangements about 87% or about 30% of the time, broadly matching IMGT annotations. V-gene and J-gene trimming of TCR beta chains was associated with a missense DCLRE1C variant in a later genetic analysis, and the association was replicated in an independent cohort. Linkage disequilibrium might explain the correlated functional status among segregating V segments, but an unknown experimental factor could not be ruled out. A total of fewer than 200 TCR beta chains were listed by the study as associated with cytomegalovirus. Compared with the roughly 670-donor mean, donors in an Asian-associated ancestry cluster had fewer N-insertions in productive TCRs, according to a later genetic analysis. Because some donors lacked HLA typing at each locus, the association tests relied only on the typed subset. When HLA alleles, especially DR and DQ, strongly co-occurred, TCR associations were difficult to assign to individual alleles.

The germline V gene supplies CDR1 SGHTA and CDR2 FQGNSA. The CDR3 measures 11 amino acids from cysteine to phenylalanine. The retained sequence is limited to the CDR3, 33 bases, with the frame set at the first base. Unmatched junction bases come to 1, with V trimmed by 5 bases and J by 6 bases. The cohort comprised 550 to 700 healthy bone marrow donors. All cohort members were sampled while nominally healthy, although unrecorded immune exposures were likely present. The donor tested CMV seropositive and was one of the 289 seropositive cohort members. A peripheral blood sample was provided by each donor, and peripheral blood mononuclear cells were used for TCR beta sequencing. The Qiagen DNeasy Blood Extraction Kit was used to extract genomic DNA from the blood cell samples.

What was sequenced was PBMCs. In this chain, TRBV7-2 is recombined with TRBJ2-7, with 7 bases in between that match TRBD2. The clonotype comes from a woman between 40 and 50 years old in good health and CMV-seropositive. Here the CDR3 is given as CASSAGVEQYF. The sequence in DNA is TGTGCCAGCAGCGCGGGGGTCGAGCAGTACTTC.